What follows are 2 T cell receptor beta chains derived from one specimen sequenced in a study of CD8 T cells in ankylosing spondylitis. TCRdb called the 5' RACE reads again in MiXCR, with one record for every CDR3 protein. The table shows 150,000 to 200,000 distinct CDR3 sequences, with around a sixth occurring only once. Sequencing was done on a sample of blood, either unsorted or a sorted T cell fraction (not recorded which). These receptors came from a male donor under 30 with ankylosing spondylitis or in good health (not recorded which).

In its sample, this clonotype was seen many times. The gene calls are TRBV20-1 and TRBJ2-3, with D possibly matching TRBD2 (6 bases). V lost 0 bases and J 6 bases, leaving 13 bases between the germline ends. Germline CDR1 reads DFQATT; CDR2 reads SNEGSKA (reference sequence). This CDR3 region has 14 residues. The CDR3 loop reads CSAREAGPTDTQYF. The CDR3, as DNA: TGCAGTGCTAGAGAGGCGGGACCCACGGATACGCAGTATTTT.

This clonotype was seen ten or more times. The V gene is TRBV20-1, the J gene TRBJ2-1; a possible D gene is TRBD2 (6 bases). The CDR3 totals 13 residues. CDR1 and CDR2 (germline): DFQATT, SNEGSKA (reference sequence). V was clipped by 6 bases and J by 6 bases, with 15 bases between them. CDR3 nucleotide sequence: TGCAGTGCCAGGGACTTACCCAGCAATGAGCAGTTCTTC. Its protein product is CSARDLPSNEQFF.